This entry describes one T cell receptor (beta chain). V was clipped by 1 base and J by 5 bases, with 8 bases between them. The CDR3 is 13 amino acids. Germline values: CDR1 MNHEY, CDR2 SMNVEV (reference sequence). The data were taken from a study of shared clonotypes between healthy human individuals. Clones were read by immunoSEQ multiplex PCR, and TCRdb kept only the in-frame ones, dropping some. Of under 1 million clones listed, just over 95% are singletons. Naive CD8 isolation took CD45RO-negative cells positively selected for CCR7 and excluded terminally differentiated effector memory CD45RA+ cells.

The sequencing sample was made of naive CD8+ T cells sorted from blood. This TCR was recovered from a man aged 25-40 years in good health. The chain has TRBV27 and TRBJ1-1, with D hard to call. The CDR3 DNA follows: TGTGCCAGCAGTTTATATTGGGGAACTGAAGCTTTCTTT. Residues: CASSLYWGTEAFF.